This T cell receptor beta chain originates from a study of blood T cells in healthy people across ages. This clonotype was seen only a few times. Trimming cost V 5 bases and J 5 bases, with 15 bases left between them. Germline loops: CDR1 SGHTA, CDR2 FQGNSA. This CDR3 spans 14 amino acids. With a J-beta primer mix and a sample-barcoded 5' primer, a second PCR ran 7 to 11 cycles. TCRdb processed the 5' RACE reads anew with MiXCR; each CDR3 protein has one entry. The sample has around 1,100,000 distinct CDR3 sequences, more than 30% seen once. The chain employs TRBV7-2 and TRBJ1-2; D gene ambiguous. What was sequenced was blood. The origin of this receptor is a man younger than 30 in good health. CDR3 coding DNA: TGTGCCAGCAGCCCCACACCGGACTCTTATGGCTACACCTTC. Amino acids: CASSPTPDSYGYTF.